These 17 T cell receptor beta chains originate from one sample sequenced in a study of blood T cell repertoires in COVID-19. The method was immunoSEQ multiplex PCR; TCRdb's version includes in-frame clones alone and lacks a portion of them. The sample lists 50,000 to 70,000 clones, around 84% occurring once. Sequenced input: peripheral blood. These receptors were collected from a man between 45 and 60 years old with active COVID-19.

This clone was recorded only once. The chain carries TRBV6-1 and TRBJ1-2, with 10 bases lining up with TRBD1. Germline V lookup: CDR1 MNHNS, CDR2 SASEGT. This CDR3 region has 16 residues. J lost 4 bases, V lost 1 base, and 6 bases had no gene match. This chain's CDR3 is CASSEEGDRGLYGYTF. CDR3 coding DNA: TGTGCCAGCAGTGAAGAAGGAGACAGGGGGCTCTATGGCTACACCTTC.

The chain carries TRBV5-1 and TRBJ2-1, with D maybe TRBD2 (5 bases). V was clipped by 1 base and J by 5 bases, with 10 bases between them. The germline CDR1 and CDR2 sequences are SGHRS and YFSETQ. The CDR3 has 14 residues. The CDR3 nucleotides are TGCGCCAGCAGCTTGTTTAGCGCAAACAATGAGCAGTTCTTC. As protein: CASSLFSANNEQFF.

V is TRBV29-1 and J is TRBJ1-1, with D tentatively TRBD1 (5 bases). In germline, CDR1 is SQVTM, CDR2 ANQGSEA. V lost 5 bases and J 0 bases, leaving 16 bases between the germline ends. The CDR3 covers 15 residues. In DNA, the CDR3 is TGCAGCGTTACGATAAGGGGCTCATTGAACACTGAAGCTTTCTTT. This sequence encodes CSVTIRGSLNTEAFF. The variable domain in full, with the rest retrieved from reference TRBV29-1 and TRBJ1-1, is SAVISQKPSRDICQRGTSLTIQCQVDSQVTMMFWYRQQPGQSLTLIATANQGSEATYESGFVIDKFPISRPNLTFSTLTVSNMSPEDSSIYLCSVTIRGSLNTEAFFGQGTRLTVV.

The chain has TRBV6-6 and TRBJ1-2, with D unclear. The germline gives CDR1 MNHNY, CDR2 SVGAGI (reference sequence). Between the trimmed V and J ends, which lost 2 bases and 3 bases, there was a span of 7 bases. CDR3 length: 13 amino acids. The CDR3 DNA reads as TGTGCCAGCAGTTACGGAGGGCACTATGGCTACACCTTC. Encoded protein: CASSYGGHYGYTF.

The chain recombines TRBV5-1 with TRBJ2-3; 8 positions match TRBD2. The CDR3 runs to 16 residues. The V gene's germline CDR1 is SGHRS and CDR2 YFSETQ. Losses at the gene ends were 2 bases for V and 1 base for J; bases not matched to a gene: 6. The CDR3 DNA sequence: TGCGCCAGCAGCTTCTCTCTAGCGGGCGGCACAGATACGCAGTATTTT. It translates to CASSFSLAGGTDTQYF.

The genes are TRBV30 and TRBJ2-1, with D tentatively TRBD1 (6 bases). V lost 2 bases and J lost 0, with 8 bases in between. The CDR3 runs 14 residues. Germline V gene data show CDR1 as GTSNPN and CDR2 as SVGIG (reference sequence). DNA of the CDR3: TGTGCCTGGAGTAGGGGGAGCTCCTACAATGAGCAGTTCTTC. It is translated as CAWSRGSSYNEQFF.

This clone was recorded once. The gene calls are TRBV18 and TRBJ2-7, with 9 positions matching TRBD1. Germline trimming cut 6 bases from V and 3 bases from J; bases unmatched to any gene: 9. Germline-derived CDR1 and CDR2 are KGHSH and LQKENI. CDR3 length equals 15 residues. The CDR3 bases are TGTGCCAGCTCGCATACAGGGGGCCTCTTCTACGAGCAGTACGTC. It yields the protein CASSHTGGLFYEQYV.

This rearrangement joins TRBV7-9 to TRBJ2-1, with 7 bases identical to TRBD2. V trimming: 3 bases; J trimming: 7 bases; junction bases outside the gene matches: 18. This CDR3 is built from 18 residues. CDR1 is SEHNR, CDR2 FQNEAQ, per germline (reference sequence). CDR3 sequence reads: CASSFKTLGGYGRNEQFF. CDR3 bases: TGTGCCAGCAGCTTTAAAACCCTCGGGGGGTACGGTAGGAATGAGCAGTTCTTC.

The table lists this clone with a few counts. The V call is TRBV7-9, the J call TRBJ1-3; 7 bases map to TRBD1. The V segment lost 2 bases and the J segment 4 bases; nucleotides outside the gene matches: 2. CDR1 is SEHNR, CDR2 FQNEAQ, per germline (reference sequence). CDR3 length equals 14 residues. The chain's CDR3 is CASSLLQGGNTIYF. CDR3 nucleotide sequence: TGTGCCAGCAGCTTATTACAGGGGGGAAACACCATATATTTT.

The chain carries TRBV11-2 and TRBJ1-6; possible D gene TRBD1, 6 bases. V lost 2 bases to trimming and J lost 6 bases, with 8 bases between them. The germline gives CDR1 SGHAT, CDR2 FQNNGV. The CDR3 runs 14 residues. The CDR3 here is CASSLRQANSPLHF. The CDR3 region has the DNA TGTGCCAGCAGCTTACGACAGGCTAATTCACCCCTCCACTTT.

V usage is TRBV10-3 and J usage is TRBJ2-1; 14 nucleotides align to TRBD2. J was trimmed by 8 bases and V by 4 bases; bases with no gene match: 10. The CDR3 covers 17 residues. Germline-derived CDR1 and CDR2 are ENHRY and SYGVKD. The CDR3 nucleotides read TGTGCCATCAGTGGCACCGGGACTAGCGGGAGTGGGCATGAGCAGTTCTTC. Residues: CAISGTGTSGSGHEQFF.

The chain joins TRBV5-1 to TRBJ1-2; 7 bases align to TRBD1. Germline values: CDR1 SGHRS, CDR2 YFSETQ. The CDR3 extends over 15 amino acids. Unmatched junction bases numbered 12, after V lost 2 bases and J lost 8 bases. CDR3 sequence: CASSLLNTGDTGYTF. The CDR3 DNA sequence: TGCGCCAGCAGCTTATTGAATACAGGGGACACAGGCTACACCTTC.

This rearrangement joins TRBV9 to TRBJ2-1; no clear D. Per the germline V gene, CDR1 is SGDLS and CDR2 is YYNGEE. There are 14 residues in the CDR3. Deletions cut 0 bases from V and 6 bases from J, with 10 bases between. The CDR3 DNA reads TGTGCCAGCAGCGTAGCGTCAGACTCCAATGAGCAGTTCTTC. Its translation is CASSVASDSNEQFF.

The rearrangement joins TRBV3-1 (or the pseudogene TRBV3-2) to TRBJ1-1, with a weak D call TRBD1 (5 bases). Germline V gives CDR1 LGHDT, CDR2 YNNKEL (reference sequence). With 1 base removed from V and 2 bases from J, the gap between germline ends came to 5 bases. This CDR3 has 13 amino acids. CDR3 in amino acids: CASSQGGNTEAFF. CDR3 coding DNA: TGTGCCAGCAGCCAAGGGGGCAACACTGAAGCTTTCTTT.

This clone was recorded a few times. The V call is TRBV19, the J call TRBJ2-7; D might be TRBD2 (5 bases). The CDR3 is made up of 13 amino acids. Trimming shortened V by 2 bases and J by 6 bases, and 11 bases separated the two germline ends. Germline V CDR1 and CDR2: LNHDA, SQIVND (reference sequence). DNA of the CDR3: TGTGCCAGTAGTATACTAGCTGGTTCCGAGCAGTACGTC. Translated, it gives CASSILAGSEQYV.

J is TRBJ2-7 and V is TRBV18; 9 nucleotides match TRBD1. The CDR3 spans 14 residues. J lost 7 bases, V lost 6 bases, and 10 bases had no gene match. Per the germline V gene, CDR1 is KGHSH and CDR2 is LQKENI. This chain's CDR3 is CASSPIQGAGEQYV. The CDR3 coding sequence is TGTGCCAGCTCTCCCATACAGGGGGCAGGTGAGCAGTACGTC.

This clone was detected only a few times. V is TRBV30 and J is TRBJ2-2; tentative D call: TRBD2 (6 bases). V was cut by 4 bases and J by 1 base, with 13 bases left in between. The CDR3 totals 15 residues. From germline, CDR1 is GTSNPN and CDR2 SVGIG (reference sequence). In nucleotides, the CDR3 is TGTGCCTGGAAAAGACCTAGCGTGAACACCGGGGAGCTGTTTTTT. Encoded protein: CAWKRPSVNTGELFF. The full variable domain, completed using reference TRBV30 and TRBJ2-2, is SQTIHQWPATLVQPVGSPLSLECTVEGTSNPNLYWYRQAAGRGLQLLFYSVGIGQISSEVPQNLSASRPQDRQFILSSKKLLLSDSGFYLCAWKRPSVNTGELFFGEGSRLTVL.